The T cell receptor (beta chain) under discussion was sequenced for a study of cytomegalovirus exposure and HLA in healthy donors. Study-level background: Earlier, 150 million to 200 million T cells were analyzed, and around 100 million unique TCR beta sequences were found among them.

The PCR ran on 60 Vbeta and 13 Jbeta primers. Some clones are missing from TCRdb's copy, which holds only in-frame ones; the method was immunoSEQ multiplex PCR. The data contain 160,000 or so clones, approximately 81% of them singletons. Findings and caveats of the study: The study labeled fewer than 200 TCR beta chains cytomegalovirus-associated. As a later analysis showed, a missense DCLRE1C variant was linked to trimming of TCR beta V- and J-genes.

The CDR3 is 15 amino acids. Germline CDR1 and CDR2: MNHEY and SMNVEV (reference sequence). The trim removed 2 bases at V and 6 bases at J, leaving 9 bases unmatched. This clone was counted a single time. The target antigen is unknown. Source material: PBMCs. V usage is TRBV27 and J usage is TRBJ1-2, with 7 positions matching TRBD1. The TCR was taken from a young man in good health and CMV-seronegative. The CDR3 DNA is TGTGCCAGCAGTTTAAGGGGGCGCCCCATTAATGGCTACACCTTC. It encodes CASSLRGRPINGYTF.